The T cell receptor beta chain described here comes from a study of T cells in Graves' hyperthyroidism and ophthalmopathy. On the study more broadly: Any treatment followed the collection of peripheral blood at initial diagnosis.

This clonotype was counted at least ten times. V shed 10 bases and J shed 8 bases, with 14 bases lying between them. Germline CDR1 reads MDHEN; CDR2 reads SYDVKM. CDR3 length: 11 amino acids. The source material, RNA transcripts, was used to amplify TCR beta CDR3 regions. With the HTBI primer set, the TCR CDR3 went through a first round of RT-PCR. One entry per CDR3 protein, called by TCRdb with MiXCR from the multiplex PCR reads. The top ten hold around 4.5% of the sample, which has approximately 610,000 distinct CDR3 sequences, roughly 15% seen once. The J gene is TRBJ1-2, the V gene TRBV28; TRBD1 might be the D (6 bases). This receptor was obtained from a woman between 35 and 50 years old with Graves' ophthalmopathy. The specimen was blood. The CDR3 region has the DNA TGTGCCACAACAGGGTCTGAGGGCTACACCTTC. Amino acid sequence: CATTGSEGYTF.